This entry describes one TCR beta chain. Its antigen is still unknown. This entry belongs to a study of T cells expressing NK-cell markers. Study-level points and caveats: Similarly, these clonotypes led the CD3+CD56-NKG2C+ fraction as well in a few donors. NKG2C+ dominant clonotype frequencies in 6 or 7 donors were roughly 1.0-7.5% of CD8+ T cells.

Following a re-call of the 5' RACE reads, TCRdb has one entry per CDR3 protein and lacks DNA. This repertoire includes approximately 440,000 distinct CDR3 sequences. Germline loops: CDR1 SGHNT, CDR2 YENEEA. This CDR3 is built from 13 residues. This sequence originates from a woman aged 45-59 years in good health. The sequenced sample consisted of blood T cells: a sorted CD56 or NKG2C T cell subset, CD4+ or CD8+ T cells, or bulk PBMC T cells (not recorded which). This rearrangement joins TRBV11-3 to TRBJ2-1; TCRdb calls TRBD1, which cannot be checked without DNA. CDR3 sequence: CASRPAVGAEQFF.